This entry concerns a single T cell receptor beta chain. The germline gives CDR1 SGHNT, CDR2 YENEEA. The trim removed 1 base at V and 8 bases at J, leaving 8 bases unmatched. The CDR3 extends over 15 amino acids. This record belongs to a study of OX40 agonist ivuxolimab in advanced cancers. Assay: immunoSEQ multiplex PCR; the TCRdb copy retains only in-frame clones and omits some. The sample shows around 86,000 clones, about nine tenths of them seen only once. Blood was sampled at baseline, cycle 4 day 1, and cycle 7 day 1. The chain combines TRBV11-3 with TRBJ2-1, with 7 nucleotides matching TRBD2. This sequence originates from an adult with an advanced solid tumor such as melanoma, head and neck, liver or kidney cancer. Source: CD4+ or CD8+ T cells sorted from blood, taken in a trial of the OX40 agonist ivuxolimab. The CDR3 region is CASSLGGGSVDEQFF. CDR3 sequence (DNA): TGTGCCAGCAGCTTAGGTGGCGGGAGTGTCGATGAGCAGTTCTTC.